This T cell receptor (beta chain) was captured in a study of cytomegalovirus exposure and HLA in healthy donors. The primer mix had 60 Vbeta and 13 Jbeta primers. Assay used: immunoSEQ multiplex PCR; TCRdb lists only in-frame clones, some missing. This specimen shows around 27,000 clones; the ten leading clones hold roughly 0.65%. Overall study findings and caveats: The records held CMV serostatus as the only immune exposure information. Reports showed the classifier diagnosing cytomegalovirus status with high specificity and sensitivity.

For this clone: Its antigen remains unidentified.

Trimming at V came to 5 bases and at J to 5 bases, leaving 3 bases not matched to a gene. Per the germline V gene, CDR1 is SEHNR and CDR2 is FQNEAQ (reference sequence). The CDR3 runs 13 residues. J is TRBJ2-3 and V is TRBV7-9, with TRBD1 matching 8 bases. What was sequenced was PBMCs. The sequence derives from a man aged 25-45 years in good health and CMV-seronegative. The CDR3 spells CASSQGAGDTQYF. The CDR3, as DNA: TGTGCCAGCAGCCAGGGGGCTGGAGATACGCAGTATTTT. Based on the CDR3 plus reference TRBV7-9 and TRBJ2-3, the full variable domain is DTGVSQNPRHKITKRGQNVTFRCDPISEHNRLYWYRQTLGQGPEFLTYFQNEAQLEKSRLLSDRFSAERPKGSFSTLEIQRTEQGDSAMYLCASSQGAGDTQYFGPGTRLTVL.